The 32 T cell receptor beta chains below all came from one sample that was sequenced in a study of blood T cell repertoires in COVID-19. Profiling relied on immunoSEQ multiplex PCR, and the TCRdb table lists in-frame clones only, not all of them. The profile shows 360,000 or so clones, less than 90% of them singletons. Specimen: PBMCs or T cells enriched from blood (not recorded which). The receptors here all came from a woman aged 25-40 years who had recovered from COVID-19.

J is TRBJ2-5 and V is TRBV7-9; TRBD1 agrees at 9 bases. CDR3 size: 15 residues. Germline trimming cut 3 bases from V and 3 bases from J; bases unmatched to any gene: 5. Germline CDR1 SEHNR, CDR2 FQNEAQ (reference sequence). Here the CDR3 DNA reads TGTGCCAGCAGCTTCACGGGACAGGGTAAAGAGACCCAGTACTTC. Translating gives CASSFTGQGKETQYF.

V is TRBV7-2 and J is TRBJ1-5, with a possible D match to TRBD1 (5 bases). The CDR3 runs 17 residues. V gave up 1 base and J gave up 1 base, with 14 bases separating them. The germline V gene has CDR1 SGHTA and CDR2 FQGNSA. The CDR3 nucleotides read TGTGCCAGCAGCTTAGTTCATTCGCAGGGCAGCAATCAGCCCCAGCATTTT. Its translation: CASSLVHSQGSNQPQHF. Together with reference TRBV7-2 and TRBJ1-5, the CDR3 gives the full variable domain: GAGVSQSPSNKVTEKGKDVELRCDPISGHTALYWYRQSLGQGLEFLIYFQGNSAPDKSGLPSDRFSAERTGGSVSTLTIQRTQQEDSAVYLCASSLVHSQGSNQPQHFGDGTRLSIL.

This clone appeared a few times. The chain combines TRBV5-4 with TRBJ2-3; D not resolved. The CDR3 sequence is 13 residues long. Trimming shortened V by 1 base and J by 8 bases, and 11 bases separated the two germline ends. The germline V gene encodes CDR1 SGHNT and CDR2 YYREEE (reference sequence). The chain's CDR3 is CASSLFSVGTQYF. In DNA, the CDR3 is TGTGCCAGCAGCTTGTTCTCGGTTGGTACGCAGTATTTT.

This sequence joins TRBV3-1 (or the pseudogene TRBV3-2) and TRBJ2-2; D is uncertain. Germline lookup yields CDR1 LGHDT and CDR2 YNNKEL (reference sequence). The CDR3 runs to 15 residues. Trimming removed 1 base at V and 0 bases at J, with 6 bases between. The CDR3 sequence: CASSQGSANTGELFF. The CDR3 bases are TGTGCCAGCAGCCAAGGGTCAGCGAACACCGGGGAGCTGTTTTTT.

The sample holds one count of this clone. This chain links TRBV7-2 with TRBJ1-2, with no clear D. V was trimmed by 2 bases and J by 4 bases, leaving 11 bases between them. Germline CDR1 and CDR2: SGHTA and FQGNSA. This CDR3 contains 14 residues. The DNA of the CDR3 is TGTGCCAGCAGCTTATATTGGGCGAGCTATGGCTACACCTTC. Amino acid sequence: CASSLYWASYGYTF.

The V gene is TRBV6-6, the J gene TRBJ1-1, with a possible D match to TRBD1 (6 bases). The CDR3 is 16 amino acids. Germline V lookup: CDR1 MNHNY, CDR2 SVGAGI (reference sequence). V was pared by 2 bases and J by 1 base, with 14 bases between. The CDR3 nucleotides are TGTGCCAGCAGTTACGGTAACGCCAGGGGGAACACTGAAGCTTTCTTT. This encodes CASSYGNARGNTEAFF.

This clone is a singleton in its sample. The V gene is TRBV2, the J gene TRBJ1-5; no reliable D call. CDR3 length: 15 residues. V lost 4 bases and J lost 0, with 10 bases in between. CDR1 is SNHLY and CDR2 is FYNNEI in the germline V gene. The CDR3: CASSASGDSNQPQHF. The DNA of the CDR3 is TGTGCCAGCAGTGCCTCCGGGGATAGCAATCAGCCCCAGCATTTT. The full variable domain, with the rest looked up from reference TRBV2 and TRBJ1-5, is EPEVTQTPSHQVTQMGQEVILRCVPISNHLYFYWYRQILGQKVEFLVSFYNNEISEKSEIFDDQFSVERPDGSNFTLKIRSTKLEDSAMYFCASSASGDSNQPQHFGDGTRLSIL.

CDR3 loop: CASSFRGGASTDTQYF. The CDR3 nucleotides are TGTGCCAGCAGCTTTCGCGGGGGTGCTAGCACAGATACGCAGTATTTT. This chain connects TRBV9 to TRBJ2-3; 7 positions agree with TRBD2. With V trimmed by 4 bases and J by 0 bases, 8 bases remained unmatched. Per the germline V gene, CDR1 is SGDLS and CDR2 is YYNGEE. The CDR3 has 16 amino acids. The whole variable domain, filled in from reference TRBV9 and TRBJ2-3, reads DSGVTQTPKHLITATGQRVTLRCSPRSGDLSVYWYQQSLDQGLQFLIQYYNGEERAKGNILERFSAQQFPDLHSELNLSSLELGDSALYFCASSFRGGASTDTQYFGPGTRLTVL.

V is TRBV3-1 (or the pseudogene TRBV3-2) and J is TRBJ2-3; a possible D gene is TRBD2 (6 bases). The CDR3 totals 12 residues. Germline V gene lookup returns CDR1 LGHDT and CDR2 YNNKEL (reference sequence). With 4 bases removed from V and 10 bases from J, the gap between germline ends came to 12 bases. CDR3 amino acids: CASSPGGVAQYF. Here the CDR3 DNA reads TGTGCCAGCAGCCCCGGGGGAGTGGCGCAGTATTTT.

The rearrangement joins TRBV7-9 to TRBJ2-3; 10 bases agree with TRBD2. From germline, CDR1 is SEHNR and CDR2 FQNEAQ (reference sequence). This CDR3 has 15 amino acids. V gave up 5 bases and J gave up 5 bases; unmatched junction bases: 7. CDR3 residues: CASSPPASGRDTQYF. The CDR3 DNA reads TGTGCCAGCAGCCCCCCCGCTAGCGGGAGAGATACGCAGTATTTT.

J is TRBJ2-7 and V is TRBV7-8; 9 bases align to TRBD2. V was pared by 6 bases and J by 6 bases, with 9 bases of the junction left unmatched. Germline CDR1 reads SGHVS; CDR2 reads FQNEAQ. This CDR3 is built from 14 residues. This CDR3 reads CASRAGTSQGEQYF. CDR3 sequence (DNA): TGTGCCAGCAGGGCTGGGACTAGCCAGGGCGAGCAGTACTTC.

The CDR3 bases are TGTGCCAGTAGTTCATACTCCGGACAGTCTCACAGGGATGGCTACACCTTC. It yields the protein CASSSYSGQSHRDGYTF. The chain uses TRBV19 and TRBJ1-2, with D tentatively TRBD1 (6 bases). The CDR3 is 17 residues long. Trimming took 5 bases from V and 6 from J, leaving 25 bases between them. The germline V gene has CDR1 LNHDA and CDR2 SQIVND (reference sequence).

The chain combines TRBV18 with TRBJ2-3; 7 bases map to TRBD1. Germline V gene data show CDR1 as KGHSH and CDR2 as LQKENI. The CDR3 is made up of 17 amino acids. Germline trimming cut 0 bases from V and 3 bases from J; bases unmatched to any gene: 9. The CDR3 reads CASSPPNEGAGTDTQYF. The CDR3 nucleotides read TGTGCCAGCTCACCACCGAACGAGGGGGCGGGTACAGATACGCAGTATTTT.

The rearrangement joins TRBV11-2 to TRBJ1-1; 7 bases map to TRBD1. Germline CDR1 is SGHAT and CDR2 is FQNNGV. The CDR3 has 13 amino acids. The V gene end was trimmed by 3 bases and the J gene end by 7 bases; junction bases not matched to a gene: 5. The CDR3 here is CASSFQTGSEAFF. CDR3 DNA: TGTGCCAGCAGCTTCCAGACAGGGAGTGAAGCTTTCTTT.

This rearrangement joins TRBV9 to TRBJ2-5; D perhaps matches TRBD1 (5 bases). The length of the CDR3 is 13 residues. CDR1 and CDR2 (germline): SGDLS, YYNGEE. Deletions cut 4 bases from V and 2 bases from J, with 9 bases between. The CDR3 nucleotides read TGTGCCAGCAGCTCCCGACAGCAAGAGACCCAGTACTTC. Protein product: CASSSRQQETQYF.

This clone has only one observation. The CDR3 spells CASSLERNYGYTF. The DNA for the CDR3 is TGTGCCAGCAGCTTAGAACGGAACTATGGCTACACCTTC. The gene calls are TRBV13 and TRBJ1-2; D not resolved. The CDR3 runs to 13 residues. With 1 base removed from V and 2 bases from J, the gap between germline ends came to 5 bases. Germline CDR1 reads PRHDT; CDR2 reads FYEKMQ (reference sequence). Combining the CDR3 with reference TRBV13 and TRBJ1-2 gives the whole variable domain AAGVIQSPRHLIKEKRETATLKCYPIPRHDTVYWYQQGPGQDPQFLISFYEKMQSDKGSIPDRFSAQQFSDYHSELNMSSLELGDSALYFCASSLERNYGYTFGSGTRLTVV.

This sequence joins TRBV18 and TRBJ1-2, with no clear D. The CDR3 extends over 16 amino acids. V lost 3 bases to trimming and J lost 0 bases, with 14 bases between them. Germline lookup yields CDR1 KGHSH and CDR2 LQKENI. In DNA form, the CDR3 reads TGTGCCAGCTCACCTCTCACCGGGGAAGCTAACTATGGCTACACCTTC. Translating gives CASSPLTGEANYGYTF.

This clone was observed a few times. V gene TRBV27 combines with J gene TRBJ2-7; TRBD2 might be the D (6 bases). The length of the CDR3 is 14 residues. Germline V gene data show CDR1 as MNHEY and CDR2 as SMNVEV (reference sequence). Between the trimmed V and J ends, which lost 3 bases and 3 bases, there was a span of 12 bases. The DNA of the CDR3 is TGTGCCAGCAGTTTGGTGGGGGGAAACTACGAGCAGTACTTC. It specifies CASSLVGGNYEQYF.

This chain uses TRBV25-1 with TRBJ2-1; 7 bases map to TRBD2. Trimming at V came to 1 base and at J to 8 bases, leaving 5 bases not matched to a gene. The length of the CDR3 is 14 residues. Germline loops: CDR1 MGHDK, CDR2 SYGVNS. Written as DNA, the CDR3 is TGTGCCAGCAGTGAATCCTGGCGGGAGTATGAGCAGTTCTTC. Translation gives CASSESWREYEQFF.

CDR3 nucleotide sequence: TGTGCCAGCAGCCAAGGCGCAGGGTTATCCTACAATGAGCAGTTCTTC. This sequence encodes CASSQGAGLSYNEQFF. The chain recombines TRBV3-1 (or the pseudogene TRBV3-2) with TRBJ2-1; maybe TRBD1 (5 bases). V was trimmed by 1 base and J by 1 base, leaving 11 bases between them. Germline-derived CDR1 and CDR2 are LGHDT and YNNKEL (reference sequence). This CDR3 is built from 16 residues.

J is TRBJ1-6 and V is TRBV7-2; D possibly corresponds to TRBD1 (5 bases). Per the germline V gene, CDR1 is SGHTA and CDR2 is FQGNSA. This CDR3 is 15 amino acids long. Trimming shortened V by 1 base and J by 2 bases, and 6 bases separated the two germline ends. CDR3 nucleotides: TGTGCCAGCAGCTTAGAGACAGCCTATAATTCACCCCTCCACTTT. It translates to CASSLETAYNSPLHF. Complete variable domain (other parts from reference TRBV7-2 and TRBJ1-6): GAGVSQSPSNKVTEKGKDVELRCDPISGHTALYWYRQSLGQGLEFLIYFQGNSAPDKSGLPSDRFSAERTGGSVSTLTIQRTQQEDSAVYLCASSLETAYNSPLHFGNGTRLTVT.

This chain joins TRBV9 and TRBJ1-2; D ambiguous. Looked up from germline, CDR1 is SGDLS and CDR2 is YYNGEE. Trimming took off 4 bases at V and 1 base at J, with 8 bases between the two ends. The CDR3 contains 13 residues. The CDR3 DNA follows: TGTGCCAGCAGCTCTCGGGGTAACTATGGCTACACCTTC. Its translation is CASSSRGNYGYTF.

The chain is built from TRBV12-3 or TRBV12-4 and TRBJ2-7; 9 nucleotides align to TRBD1. The CDR3 spans 13 residues. The J segment lost 2 bases and the V segment lost 8 bases, leaving 4 bases of the junction unmatched. The CDR3 region is CASGRTGAYEQYF. The DNA for the CDR3 is TGTGCCAGCGGCAGGACAGGGGCCTACGAGCAGTACTTC.

The chain links TRBV5-1 to TRBJ2-1; tentatively, D is TRBD1 (5 bases). Germline values: CDR1 SGHRS, CDR2 YFSETQ. Trimming took off 4 bases at V and 9 bases at J, with 11 bases between the two ends. This CDR3 is 12 amino acids long. The CDR3, as DNA: TGCGCCAGCAGCGTTGAGCAGGGTGAGCAGTTCTTC. Translation gives CASSVEQGEQFF.

The chain combines TRBV27 with TRBJ1-5, with TRBD1 matching 9 bases. The CDR3 loop spans 18 amino acids. The V gene's germline CDR1 is MNHEY and CDR2 SMNVEV (reference sequence). Germline trimming cut 5 bases from V and 0 bases from J; bases unmatched to any gene: 11. In DNA form, the CDR3 reads TGTGCCAGCAGTCGGGTAGGGACAGGGAGATATAGCAATCAGCCCCAGCATTTT. It codes for CASSRVGTGRYSNQPQHF.

This clone was picked up a small number of times. This same CDR3 is encoded by further DNA sequences in the sample. The chain employs TRBV18 and TRBJ1-1, with 8 bases matching TRBD1. The V gene's germline CDR1 is KGHSH and CDR2 LQKENI. The J segment lost 2 bases and the V segment lost 2 bases, leaving 1 base of the junction unmatched. CDR3 length equals 14 residues. CDR3 region: CASSPAGGNTEAFF. CDR3 DNA: TGTGCCAGCTCACCAGCAGGGGGCAACACTGAAGCTTTCTTT.

With regard to this clone: This CDR3 is also generated by other DNA sequences in the sample. The rearrangement links TRBV12-3 or TRBV12-4 to TRBJ2-7; D is unclear. The CDR3 is 13 amino acids. Trimming cost V 6 bases and J 1 base, with 10 bases left between them. CDR3 in DNA: TGTGCCAGCAGCTCCCCCCGGTCCTACGAGCAGTACTTC. Protein product: CASSSPRSYEQYF.

The chain combines TRBV7-8 with TRBJ1-1, with D maybe TRBD1 (5 bases). Germline CDR1 and CDR2: SGHVS and FQNEAQ. V dropped 5 bases and J dropped 1 base, with 8 bases sitting between them. This CDR3 is 13 amino acids long. CDR3 coding DNA: TGTGCCAGCAGCACCCAGGGGAACACTGAAGCTTTCTTT. This translates into CASSTQGNTEAFF.

V and J are TRBV7-9 and TRBJ2-7; 8 bases match TRBD1. The V segment lost 5 bases and the J segment 5 bases; nucleotides outside the gene matches: 11. CDR1 and CDR2 (germline): SEHNR, FQNEAQ (reference sequence). This CDR3 has 15 residues. In DNA, the CDR3 is TGTGCCAGCAGCCTCTCGACAGGGGAGTACGACGAGCAGTACTTC. Protein: CASSLSTGEYDEQYF.

This chain joins TRBV14 and TRBJ1-2, with D possibly TRBD1 on 5 matching bases. Germline V gives CDR1 SGHDN, CDR2 FVKESK. The CDR3 loop spans 15 amino acids. Trimming removed 1 base at V and 3 bases at J, with 12 bases between. Written as DNA, the CDR3 is TGTGCCAGCAGCCAAGGACCAGGGTATCACTATGGCTACACCTTC. Translation: CASSQGPGYHYGYTF. The full variable domain, in which reference TRBV14 and TRBJ1-2 provide the parts outside the CDR3, is EAGVTQFPSHSVIEKGQTVTLRCDPISGHDNLYWYRRVMGKEIKFLLHFVKESKQDESGMPNNRFLAERTGGTYSTLKVQPAELEDSGVYFCASSQGPGYHYGYTFGSGTRLTVV.

V gene TRBV2 combines with J gene TRBJ1-5, with a weak D call TRBD1 (6 bases). The CDR3 covers 15 residues. The germline V and J ends were trimmed by 3 bases and 2 bases, with 11 bases remaining between them. Germline V gives CDR1 SNHLY, CDR2 FYNNEI. The CDR3 spells CASSEQGSGNQPQHF. The CDR3 nucleotides read TGTGCCAGCAGTGAGCAGGGGTCCGGCAATCAGCCCCAGCATTTT.

The chain links TRBV30 to TRBJ1-1; D not resolved. The CDR3 consists of 14 residues. V lost 2 bases and J 1 base, leaving 11 bases between the germline ends. Per the germline V gene, CDR1 is GTSNPN and CDR2 is SVGIG (reference sequence). The CDR3 region has the DNA TGTGCCTGGAGTTCCCCGCCACAGAACACTGAAGCTTTCTTT. Its translation: CAWSSPPQNTEAFF.